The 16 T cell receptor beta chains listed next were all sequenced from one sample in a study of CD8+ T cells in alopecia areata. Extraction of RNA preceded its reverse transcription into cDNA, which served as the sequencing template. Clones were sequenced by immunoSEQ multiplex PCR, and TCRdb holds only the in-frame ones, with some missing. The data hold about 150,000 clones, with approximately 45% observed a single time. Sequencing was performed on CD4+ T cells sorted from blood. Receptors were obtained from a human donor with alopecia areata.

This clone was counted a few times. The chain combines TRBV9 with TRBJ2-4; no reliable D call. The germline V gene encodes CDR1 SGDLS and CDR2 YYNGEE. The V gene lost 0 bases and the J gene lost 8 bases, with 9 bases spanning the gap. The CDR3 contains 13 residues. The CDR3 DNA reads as TGTGCCAGCAGCGTAGGAGGTATTGACATTCAGTACTTC. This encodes CASSVGGIDIQYF.

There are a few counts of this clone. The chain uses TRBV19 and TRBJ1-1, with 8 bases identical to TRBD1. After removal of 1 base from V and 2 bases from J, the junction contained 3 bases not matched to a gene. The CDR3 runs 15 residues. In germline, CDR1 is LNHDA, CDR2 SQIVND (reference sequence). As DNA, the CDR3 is TGTGCCAGTAGTATAGTTGGACAGGGTAACACTGAAGCTTTCTTT. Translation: CASSIVGQGNTEAFF.

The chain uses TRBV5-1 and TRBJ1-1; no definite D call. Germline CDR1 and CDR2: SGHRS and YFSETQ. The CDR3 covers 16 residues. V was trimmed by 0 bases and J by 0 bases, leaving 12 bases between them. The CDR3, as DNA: TGCGCCAGCAGCTTGGAAGTCAGCCCCATGAACACTGAAGCTTTCTTT. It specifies CASSLEVSPMNTEAFF.

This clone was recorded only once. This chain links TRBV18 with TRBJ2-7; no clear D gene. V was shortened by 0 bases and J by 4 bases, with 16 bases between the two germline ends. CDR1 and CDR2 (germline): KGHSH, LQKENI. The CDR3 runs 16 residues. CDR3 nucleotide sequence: TGTGCCAGCTCACCACCGGTCTCCGTCCAGAGTTACGAGCAGTACTTC. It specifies CASSPPVSVQSYEQYF.

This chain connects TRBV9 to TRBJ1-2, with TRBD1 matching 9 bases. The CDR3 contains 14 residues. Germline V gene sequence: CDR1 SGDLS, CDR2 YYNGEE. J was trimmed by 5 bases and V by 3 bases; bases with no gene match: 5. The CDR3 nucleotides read TGTGCCAGCAGCGCCGGGACAGGGCCTTATGGCTACACCTTC. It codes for CASSAGTGPYGYTF. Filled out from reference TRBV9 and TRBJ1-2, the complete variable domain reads DSGVTQTPKHLITATGQRVTLRCSPRSGDLSVYWYQQSLDQGLQFLIQYYNGEERAKGNILERFSAQQFPDLHSELNLSSLELGDSALYFCASSAGTGPYGYTFGSGTRLTVV.

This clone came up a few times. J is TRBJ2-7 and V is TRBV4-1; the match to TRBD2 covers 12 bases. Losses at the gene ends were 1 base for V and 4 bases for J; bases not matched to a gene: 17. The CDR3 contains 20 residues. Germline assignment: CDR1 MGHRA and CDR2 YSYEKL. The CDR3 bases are TGCGCCAGCAGCCAAGCGTCTGCCGGACTAGCGGGATTTCGACGTTACGAGCAGTACTTC. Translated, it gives CASSQASAGLAGFRRYEQYF.

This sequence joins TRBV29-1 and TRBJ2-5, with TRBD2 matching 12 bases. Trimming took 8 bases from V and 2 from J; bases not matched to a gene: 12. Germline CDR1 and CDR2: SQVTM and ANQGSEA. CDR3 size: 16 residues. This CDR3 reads CSIRRTSGTLQETQYF. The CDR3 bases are TGCAGCATTCGACGGACTAGCGGGACATTACAAGAGACCCAGTACTTC.

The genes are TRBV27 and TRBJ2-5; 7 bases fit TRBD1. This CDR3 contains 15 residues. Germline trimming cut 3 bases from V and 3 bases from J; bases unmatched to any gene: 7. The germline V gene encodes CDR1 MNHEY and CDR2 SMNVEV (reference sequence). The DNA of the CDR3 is TGTGCCAGCAGTTTCAGGGGGAATAGGGAAGAGACCCAGTACTTC. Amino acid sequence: CASSFRGNREETQYF.

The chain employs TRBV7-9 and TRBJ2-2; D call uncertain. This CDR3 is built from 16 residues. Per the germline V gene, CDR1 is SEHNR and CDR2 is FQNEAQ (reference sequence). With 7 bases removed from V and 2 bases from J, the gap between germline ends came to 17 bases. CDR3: CASILEGLGNTGELFF. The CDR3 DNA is TGTGCCAGCATCCTCGAAGGGCTGGGAAACACCGGGGAGCTGTTTTTT.

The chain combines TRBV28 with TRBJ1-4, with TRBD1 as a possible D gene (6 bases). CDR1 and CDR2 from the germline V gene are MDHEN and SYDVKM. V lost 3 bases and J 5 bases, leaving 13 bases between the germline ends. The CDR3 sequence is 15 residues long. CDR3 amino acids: CASSFVQGSNEKLFF. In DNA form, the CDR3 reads TGTGCCAGCAGTTTCGTACAGGGCTCCAATGAAAAACTGTTTTTT.

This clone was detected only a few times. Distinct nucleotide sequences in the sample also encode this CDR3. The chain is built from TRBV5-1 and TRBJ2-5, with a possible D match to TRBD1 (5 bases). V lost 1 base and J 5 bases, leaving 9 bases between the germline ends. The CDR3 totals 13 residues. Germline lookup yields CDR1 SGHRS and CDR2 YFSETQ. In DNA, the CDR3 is TGCGCCAGCAGCTTGTGGACACAGGAGACCCAGTACTTC. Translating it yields CASSLWTQETQYF.

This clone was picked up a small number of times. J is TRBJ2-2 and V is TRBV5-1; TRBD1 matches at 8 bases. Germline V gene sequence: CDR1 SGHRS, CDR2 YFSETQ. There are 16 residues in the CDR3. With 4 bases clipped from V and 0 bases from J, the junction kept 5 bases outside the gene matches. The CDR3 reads CASSRGQGANTGELFF. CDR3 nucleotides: TGCGCCAGCAGCCGAGGACAGGGTGCGAACACCGGGGAGCTGTTTTTT.

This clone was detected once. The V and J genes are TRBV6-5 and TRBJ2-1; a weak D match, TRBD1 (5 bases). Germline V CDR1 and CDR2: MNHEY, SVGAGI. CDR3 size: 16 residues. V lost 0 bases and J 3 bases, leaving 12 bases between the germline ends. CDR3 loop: CASSYSIHQGYNEQFF. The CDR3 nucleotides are TGTGCCAGCAGTTACTCGATACATCAGGGCTACAATGAGCAGTTCTTC.

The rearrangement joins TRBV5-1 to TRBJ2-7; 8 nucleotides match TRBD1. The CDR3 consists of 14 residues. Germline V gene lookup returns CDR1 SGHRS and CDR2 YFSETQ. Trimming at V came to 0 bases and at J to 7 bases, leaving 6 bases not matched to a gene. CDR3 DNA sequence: TGCGCCAGCAGCTTGGGGGACAGGTTTTTGGAGCAGTACTTC. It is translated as CASSLGDRFLEQYF.

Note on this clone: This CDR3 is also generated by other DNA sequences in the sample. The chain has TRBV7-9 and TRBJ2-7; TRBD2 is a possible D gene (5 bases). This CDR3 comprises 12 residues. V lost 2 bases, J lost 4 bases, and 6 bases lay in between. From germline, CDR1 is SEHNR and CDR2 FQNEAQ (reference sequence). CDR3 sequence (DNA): TGTGCCAGCAGCTTAACGGGATACGAGCAGTACTTC. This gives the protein CASSLTGYEQYF.

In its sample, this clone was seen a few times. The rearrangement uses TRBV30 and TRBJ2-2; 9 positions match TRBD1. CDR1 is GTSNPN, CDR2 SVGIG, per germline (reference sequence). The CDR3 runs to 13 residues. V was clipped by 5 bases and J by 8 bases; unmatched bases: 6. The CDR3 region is CAWGGQGRGELFF. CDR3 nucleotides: TGTGCCTGGGGGGGACAGGGTCGAGGGGAGCTGTTTTTT.